This T cell receptor (beta chain) derives from a study of blood T cell repertoires in COVID-19. V was cut by 6 bases and J by 3 bases, with 15 bases left in between. CDR1 MNHNS and CDR2 SASEGT come from the germline V gene. The CDR3 has 14 amino acids. This table comes from immunoSEQ multiplex PCR, and its TCRdb copy is limited to in-frame clones, with some not included. The sample includes roughly 150,000 clones, around 86% of them seen just once. It was during active infection that Seattle patients were enrolled and then longitudinally followed. J is TRBJ2-7 and V is TRBV6-1, with TRBD2 as a possible D gene (6 bases). The TCR comes from an elderly woman with COVID-19, enrolled during active disease. The sample comprised peripheral blood. The CDR3 loop is CASRPRDSYYEQYF. The CDR3 DNA follows: TGTGCCAGCAGACCCCGGGACTCGTACTACGAGCAGTACTTC.